This entry lists 10 T cell receptor beta chains sequenced from one sample in a study of cytomegalovirus exposure and HLA in healthy donors. The PCR employed 60 Vbeta primers together with 13 Jbeta primers. The method was immunoSEQ multiplex PCR; TCRdb's version includes in-frame clones alone and lacks a portion of them. Of some 150,000 clones in the sample, roughly 81% were seen once. Sequencing was carried out using PBMCs. The receptor set was obtained from a woman younger than 35 in good health and CMV-seronegative.

The chain carries TRBV28 and TRBJ1-5; 9 bases fit TRBD1. Germline V gives CDR1 MDHEN, CDR2 SYDVKM. The length of the CDR3 is 15 residues. J gave up 3 bases and V 6 bases, and 6 bases lay outside the gene matches. The CDR3 protein is CASRTGQGNNQPQHF. The DNA of the CDR3 is TGTGCCAGCAGGACCGGACAGGGGAACAATCAGCCCCAGCATTTT.

The J gene is TRBJ1-1, the V gene TRBV5-1, with D maybe TRBD1 (6 bases). Germline CDR1 is SGHRS and CDR2 is YFSETQ. V was trimmed by 4 bases and J by 1 base, leaving 17 bases between them. The CDR3 length is 16 residues. The CDR3 is CASSKGQTGGNTEAFF. For the CDR3, the DNA is TGCGCCAGCAGCAAGGGACAAACGGGGGGGAACACTGAAGCTTTCTTT.

The rearrangement uses TRBV19 and TRBJ1-4; 7 bases are shared with TRBD1. The CDR3 has 16 amino acids. The V gene's germline CDR1 is LNHDA and CDR2 SQIVND (reference sequence). Trimming removed 4 bases from V and 0 bases from J; junction bases left unmatched: 5. The CDR3 DNA reads as TGTGCCAGTAGTACCCGGGACAGCCCAACTAATGAAAAACTGTTTTTT. Protein: CASSTRDSPTNEKLFF.

This chain links TRBV19 with TRBJ2-2; 8 bases agree with TRBD2. This CDR3 has 15 residues. V lost 3 bases and J lost 4; bases outside the gene matches: 4. Germline V gene sequence: CDR1 LNHDA, CDR2 SQIVND (reference sequence). CDR3 bases: TGTGCCAGTAGTATCGGGGGGGCACCCACCGGGGAGCTGTTTTTT. It yields the protein CASSIGGAPTGELFF.

This clone appeared a few times. The chain links TRBV7-2 to TRBJ1-1, with no clear D. The CDR3 is 15 amino acids. Trimming stripped 5 bases from V and 4 bases from J, with 17 bases between. Germline lookup yields CDR1 SGHTA and CDR2 FQGNSA. CDR3 residues: CASSRRQDVVTEAFF. As DNA, the CDR3 is TGTGCCAGCAGCCGGAGGCAGGACGTTGTCACTGAAGCTTTCTTT.

The chain joins TRBV28 to TRBJ2-5, with 11 bases identical to TRBD1. The J call may be in error: the DNA end matches TRBJ2-7 better. CDR1 and CDR2 (germline): MDHEN, SYDVKM. The CDR3 spans 15 residues. CDR3 bases: TGTGCCAGCAGTTTCTTGGGACAGGGGGCCTACGAGCAGTACTTC. This gives the protein CASSFLGQGAYEQYF.

The J gene is TRBJ2-5, the V gene TRBV7-3; 7 bases match TRBD1. Per the germline V gene, CDR1 is SGHTA and CDR2 is FQGTGA. This CDR3 has 13 amino acids. V shed 5 bases and J 12 bases; nucleotides not matched to a gene: 12. The CDR3 DNA reads TGTGCCAGCAGCCCAGGGGGTGGGTTTGGAAAGTACTTC. Translating it yields CASSPGGGFGKYF. Together with reference TRBV7-3 and TRBJ2-5, the CDR3 gives the full variable domain: GAGVSQTPSNKVTEKGKYVELRCDPISGHTALYWYRQSLGQGPEFLIYFQGTGAADDSGLPNDRFFAVRPEGSVSTLKIQRTERGDSAVYLCASSPGGGFGKYFGPGTRLLVL.

The gene calls are TRBV9 and TRBJ1-1; 7 positions agree with TRBD1. Germline V gene lookup returns CDR1 SGDLS and CDR2 YYNGEE. J was trimmed by 4 bases and V by 4 bases; bases with no gene match: 7. CDR3 length: 14 residues. CDR3 nucleotide sequence: TGTGCCAGCAGCTCCTATCACAGGGGCACTGAAGCTTTCTTT. This translates into CASSSYHRGTEAFF.

This chain connects TRBV11-3 to TRBJ2-6; 9 bases map to TRBD1. Germline CDR1 SGHNT, CDR2 YENEEA. Germline trimming cut 1 base from V and 2 bases from J; bases unmatched to any gene: 0. The CDR3 extends over 16 amino acids. CDR3 nucleotides: TGTGCCAGCAGCTTAGGACAGGGGGCTGGGGCCAACGTCCTGACTTTC. This encodes CASSLGQGAGANVLTF.

This clone was picked up one time. The chain carries TRBV7-8 and TRBJ2-3, with D hard to call. Deletions cut 8 bases from V and 1 base from J, with 10 bases between. The length of the CDR3 is 13 residues. Per germline, CDR1 SGHVS and CDR2 FQNEAQ. CDR3 sequence reads: CASRGAGTDTQYF. The CDR3 DNA is TGTGCCAGCCGCGGCGCTGGCACAGATACGCAGTATTTT.